A single sample gave rise to the 10 T cell receptor beta chains below, sequenced in a study of blood T cell repertoires in COVID-19. Produced via immunoSEQ multiplex PCR; TCRdb's table is partial and in-frame only. Of hundreds of thousands of clones listed, 86% are singletons. Sequenced material: peripheral blood. These receptors all stem from a woman in her 70s with COVID-19, enrolled during active disease.

The rearrangement joins TRBV5-6 to TRBJ2-5; a weak D match, TRBD1 (6 bases). V lost 4 bases to trimming and J lost 5 bases, with 30 bases between them. The germline CDR1 and CDR2 sequences are SGHDT and YYEEEE. CDR3 length: 19 amino acids. CDR3 amino acids: CASSPSIRGRAVKTETQYF. The DNA for the CDR3 is TGTGCCAGCAGCCCAAGTATCAGGGGTCGGGCGGTGAAAACGGAGACCCAGTACTTC.

Regarding this clone: At the DNA level, this CDR3 is encoded by other sequences in the same sample as well. This chain's CDR3 is CSVERGSGTGELFF. The CDR3 nucleotides are TGCAGCGTTGAAAGAGGATCGGGCACCGGGGAGCTGTTTTTT. The rearrangement joins TRBV29-1 to TRBJ2-2; D remains unclear. Trimming shortened V by 2 bases and J by 4 bases, and 11 bases separated the two germline ends. The CDR3 has 14 amino acids. Germline V gives CDR1 SQVTM, CDR2 ANQGSEA.

This chain links TRBV30 with TRBJ2-3, with 7 bases lining up with TRBD1. The CDR3 has 11 amino acids. The V segment lost 5 bases and the J segment 4 bases; nucleotides outside the gene matches: 0. Germline-derived CDR1 and CDR2 are GTSNPN and SVGIG (reference sequence). This CDR3 is CAWQGADTQYF. CDR3 nucleotide sequence: TGTGCCTGGCAGGGGGCAGATACGCAGTATTTT.

The V call is TRBV5-8, the J call TRBJ2-7; 7 bases line up with TRBD1. V lost 3 bases, J lost 6 bases, and 12 bases stayed unmatched. Looked up from germline, CDR1 is SGHTS and CDR2 is YDEGEE. The CDR3 runs 15 residues. The chain's CDR3 is CASSSRPGQSIEQYF. For the CDR3, the DNA is TGTGCCAGCAGCTCAAGGCCGGGACAGTCTATCGAGCAGTACTTC.

The chain links TRBV5-4 to TRBJ2-3; no firm D call. The CDR3 consists of 17 residues. Looked up from germline, CDR1 is SGHNT and CDR2 is YYREEE (reference sequence). Trimming removed 0 bases at V and 4 bases at J, with 18 bases between. The CDR3 is CASSLDSLQFDPDTQYF. Here the CDR3 DNA reads TGTGCCAGCAGCTTGGACAGTCTACAATTTGATCCAGATACGCAGTATTTT.

As concerns this clone: This same CDR3 is encoded by further DNA sequences in the sample. The V call is TRBV7-3, the J call TRBJ1-1, with 9 bases aligning to TRBD1. Germline assignment: CDR1 SGHTA and CDR2 FQGTGA. The CDR3 extends over 13 amino acids. V shed 6 bases, J shed 5 bases, and the junction held 4 bases outside the gene matches. CDR3 protein: CASSRDRETEAFF. CDR3 nucleotides: TGTGCCAGCAGTCGGGACAGGGAGACTGAAGCTTTCTTT.

This rearrangement joins TRBV12-3 or TRBV12-4 to TRBJ2-7; 7 nucleotides match TRBD2. The CDR3 totals 13 residues. Trimming removed 3 bases from V and 2 bases from J; junction bases left unmatched: 1. Here the CDR3 reads CASSLGTTYEQYF. CDR3 nucleotide sequence: TGTGCCAGCAGTTTGGGGACTACCTACGAGCAGTACTTC.

This clone was seen just once. This sequence joins TRBV7-2 and TRBJ1-1; 9 nucleotides agree with TRBD1. The CDR3 is 14 amino acids. V was clipped by 3 bases and J by 6 bases; unmatched bases: 5. The germline gives CDR1 SGHTA, CDR2 FQGNSA. Here the CDR3 reads CASSFPDRGAEAFF. CDR3 DNA: TGTGCCAGCAGCTTCCCGGACAGGGGCGCTGAAGCTTTCTTT.

The chain links TRBV7-2 to TRBJ2-7; D is perhaps TRBD1 (6 bases). Germline CDR1 is SGHTA and CDR2 is FQGNSA. There are 13 residues in the CDR3. CDR3: CATATGPPYEQYF. DNA for the CDR3: TGTGCTACGGCGACAGGACCCCCCTACGAGCAGTACTTC.

This clone was counted once. V usage is TRBV5-1 and J usage is TRBJ1-3; D is possibly TRBD1 (6 bases). Germline V lookup: CDR1 SGHRS, CDR2 YFSETQ. V gave up 1 base and J gave up 2 bases, with 13 bases separating them. This CDR3 region has 16 residues. The CDR3 nucleotides read TGCGCCAGCAGCTTGAGGCAGGGGTTCACTGGAAACACCATATATTTT. It yields the protein CASSLRQGFTGNTIYF.